The rows below give T cell receptor beta chains drawn from one sample of a study of CD4 T cells in relation to SARS-CoV-2 and coronaviruses. Data came from immunoSEQ multiplex PCR; TCRdb stores just in-frame clones and leaves some out. The sample holds approximately 70,000 clones, 85% to 95% seen once. Sequencing was performed on naive CD4+ T cells from PBMCs. The source of these receptors is a human donor in good health. Both conserved end residues are trimmed from each CDR3. For some rows the clone size is stated as once, few or many, or as a class when expanded; others skip it.

length,V,size,J,CDR3
10,TRBV3-1/TRBV3-2,NA,TRBJ1-4,ASSQGAGPVF
12,TRBV18,NA,TRBJ1-1,ASSNGQRGTEAF
16,TRBV5-5,NA,TRBJ1-5,ASDLHLTGRESNQPQH
12,TRBV24-1,NA,TRBJ1-3,ATSSRENRNTIY
10,TRBV5-6,NA,TRBJ2-3,ASGQGTDTQY
12,TRBV5-5,NA,TRBJ1-2,ASSSLQGNYGYT
14,TRBV2,NA,TRBJ2-2,ASSPRGRRSTGELF
11,TRBV2,NA,TRBJ2-5,ASRFRASETQY
13,TRBV11-3,NA,TRBJ2-7,ASSLGGRSSYEQY
10,TRBV7-3,NA,TRBJ2-2,ASSLNTGELF
14,TRBV9,NA,TRBJ2-1,ASSPSLAGAGGEQF
13,TRBV7-3,once,TRBJ2-7,ASSLGGRDSYEQY
14,TRBV2,NA,TRBJ1-2,ASSRQWTGEGYGYT